Described below is a single T cell receptor (beta chain) sequence and its context. Its antigen has not been determined. The input lacks base qualities; no much larger clone sits a single base away. This sample is drawn from a study of CD8 T cells in ankylosing spondylitis (dated by TCRdb to between 2016 and 2019). About the investigation overall: The study set out to find disease-linked TCR variants by profiling T cell receptor beta repertoires in ankylosing spondylitis patients and healthy donors. In total, the full study cohort was made up of over a hundred healthy donors and approximately 24 ankylosing spondylitis patients. Peripheral blood samples were taken, and synovial fluid was additionally collected from ankylosing spondylitis patients. The study at large found these results: A TCR beta motif made up of eight highly homologous amino acid variants appeared to be characteristic of blood from ankylosing spondylitis patients. A CD8+ phenotype was shown by the disease-linked clones, which were found at relatively low frequencies in peripheral blood. Some motif variants had previously been reported in the synovial fluid and blood of reactive arthritis patients, which suggests shared mechanisms of disease initiation. The disease-linked clones were reported as significantly enriched in matched synovial fluid samples from ankylosing spondylitis patients.

The run used an Illumina HiSeq 2500. TCR beta libraries were prepared by quantitative 5'-RACE with molecular barcodes. Processing in the source paper ran as follows. To identify disease-linked TCR variants, a new computational method was used, one built on a probabilistic model of VDJ rearrangement. TCRdb's own reprocessing of the public reads used fastp at Q25 and MiXCR and kept productive beta chains. Each record represents a unique CDR3 protein, reported with the most common genes and DNA among its rows. These V and J calls rely on TCRdb rather than the paper's analysis. The table for this sample lists a few hundred thousand distinct CDR3 sequences; over 15% of them were counted only once. In total, the top ten clones hold less than 35% of the sample. Spanning cysteine to phenylalanine, the CDR3 consists of 14 amino acids. CDR3 DNA only is kept here, 42 bases in frame from base 1. V is reduced by 6 bases and J by 1 base, leaving a spacing of 12 bases between them. The CDR1 and CDR2 encoded by the germline V gene are SQVTM and ANQGSEA.

The chain couples TRBV29-1 to TRBJ2-2, with TRBD2 as a weak D call on 6 bases. The TCR was taken from a male donor with ankylosing spondylitis or in good health (not recorded which). Material: blood, either unsorted or a sorted T cell fraction (not recorded which). The nucleotide sequence is given as TGCAGCGTGGATGGGGGGAAGAACACCGGGGAGCTGTTTTTT. Its translation reads: CSVDGGKNTGELFF.